The 32 T cell receptor beta chains listed next were all sequenced from one sample in a study of cytomegalovirus exposure and HLA in healthy donors (dated by TCRdb to 2017 to 2019). The library was made by the immunoSEQ multiplex PCR assay. For the multiplex PCR, a mixture combining 60 forward primers for TCR Vbeta segments and 13 reverse primers for TCR Jbeta segments was used. Entries here come from immuneACCESS through TCRdb and include only in-frame sequences with V and J called. Some clones fail to appear in such tables; in the studies checked, an unresolved V gene covers under half of the shortfall, and the cause of the remainder is unknown. In all, the sample holds about 190,000 clones, and roughly 13% of those were seen once. The top ten clonotypes cover 7.8% of the sample. Sequences were obtained from PBMCs. Source of these receptors: a man aged 50 or older in good health and CMV-seropositive.

The chain employs TRBV5-6 and TRBJ1-1; 9 positions match TRBD1. Germline CDR1 is SGHDT and CDR2 is YYEEEE. The V segment lost 6 bases and the J segment 5 bases; nucleotides outside the gene matches: 11. This CDR3 spans 15 amino acids. The CDR3 sequence is CASNLLGQGITEAFF. The DNA for the CDR3 is TGTGCCAGCAACCTACTCGGACAGGGGATTACTGAAGCTTTCTTT.

In its sample, this clone was seen a few times. This sequence joins TRBV7-2 and TRBJ2-5; no firm D call. The CDR3 totals 15 residues. CDR1 SGHTA and CDR2 FQGNSA come from the germline V gene. Trimming stripped 5 bases from V and 5 bases from J, with 18 bases between. The CDR3 DNA sequence: TGTGCCAGCAGCCGTGACGGCGGTAGTCGGGAGACCCAGTACTTC. This gives the protein CASSRDGGSRETQYF. The full variable domain, in which reference TRBV7-2 and TRBJ2-5 provide the parts outside the CDR3, is GAGVSQSPSNKVTEKGKDVELRCDPISGHTALYWYRQSLGQGLEFLIYFQGNSAPDKSGLPSDRFSAERTGGSVSTLTIQRTQQEDSAVYLCASSRDGGSRETQYFGPGTRLLVL.

There are a few counts of this clone. The gene calls are TRBV10-2 and TRBJ2-7; TRBD1 might be the D (5 bases). CDR1 WSHSY and CDR2 SAAADI come from the germline V gene. Trimming removed 3 bases from V and 9 bases from J, with 18 bases in between. The CDR3 is 14 residues long. CDR3 region: CASSEDGAINGQYV. The CDR3 nucleotides are TGCGCCAGCAGTGAAGATGGGGCCATCAACGGGCAGTACGTC.

In its sample, this clone was seen a few times. The gene calls are TRBV7-2 and TRBJ1-3, with 8 bases lining up with TRBD1. CDR1 is SGHTA and CDR2 is FQGNSA in the germline V gene. This CDR3 is 15 amino acids long. V lost 2 bases, J lost 7 bases, and 7 bases stayed unmatched. The CDR3 region is CASSLRTGRANTIYF. The CDR3 nucleotides read TGTGCCAGCAGCTTACGGACAGGGAGGGCCAACACCATATATTTT.

This clone has just a few counts. The chain has TRBV28 and TRBJ2-3; a weak D match, TRBD1 (5 bases). Germline loops: CDR1 MDHEN, CDR2 SYDVKM. CDR3 length: 15 residues. The V end was cut by 5 bases, the J end by 4 bases, with 16 bases between. The CDR3 region has the DNA TGTGCCAGCAGTCCCAGGGATGTGGCCCCAGATACGCAGTATTTT. This sequence encodes CASSPRDVAPDTQYF.

This clone was counted a few times. This chain links TRBV9 with TRBJ1-2; D unclear. Trimming left V 0 bases short and J 11 bases short, with 14 bases between. Looked up from germline, CDR1 is SGDLS and CDR2 is YYNGEE. The CDR3 covers 13 residues. The DNA of the CDR3 is TGTGCCAGCAGCGTAGATAATGGCAGAGGGTACACCTTC. Protein: CASSVDNGRGYTF.

This clone was observed a few times. The chain is built from TRBV19 and TRBJ1-6, with a weak D call TRBD1 (5 bases). V was shortened by 7 bases and J by 7 bases, with 14 bases between the two germline ends. CDR3 length: 14 amino acids. Germline values: CDR1 LNHDA, CDR2 SQIVND (reference sequence). In DNA, the CDR3 is TGTGCCAGTACCAATGCCGGGGGAAATTCACCCCTCCACTTT. Translated, it gives CASTNAGGNSPLHF.

V and J are TRBV28 and TRBJ2-5, with a weak D call TRBD1 (5 bases). Trimming pared 2 bases from V and 5 bases from J, leaving 15 bases between. CDR1 is MDHEN and CDR2 is SYDVKM in the germline V gene. This CDR3 comprises 15 residues. CDR3 nucleotide sequence: TGTGCCAGCAGTTTAAGGGGTCAGGGCAGGGAGACCCAGTACTTC. Translation: CASSLRGQGRETQYF.

CDR3 loop: CASSYRPRGDAYEQYV. The DNA for the CDR3 is TGTGCCAGCAGTTACCGCCCCAGGGGGGACGCCTACGAGCAGTACGTC. V gene TRBV27 combines with J gene TRBJ2-7, with D possibly TRBD1 on 7 matching bases. The CDR3 is 16 residues long. Germline V gives CDR1 MNHEY, CDR2 SMNVEV (reference sequence). Trimming pared 4 bases from V and 2 bases from J, leaving 18 bases between.

The CDR3 spells CASSTQGMSAEKLFF. In DNA, the CDR3 is TGTGCCAGTAGTACTCAGGGAATGAGTGCTGAAAAACTGTTTTTT. The rearrangement joins TRBV19 to TRBJ1-4, with D perhaps TRBD1 (5 bases). With 4 bases removed from V and 7 bases from J, the gap between germline ends came to 16 bases. The V gene's germline CDR1 is LNHDA and CDR2 SQIVND (reference sequence). The CDR3 totals 15 residues.

The gene calls are TRBV5-6 and TRBJ1-6; D is uncertain. V gave up 1 base and J gave up 7 bases, with 9 bases separating them. The CDR3 loop spans 14 amino acids. Germline-derived CDR1 and CDR2 are SGHDT and YYEEEE. The CDR3 region is CASSLIGGNSPLHF. The CDR3 DNA reads TGTGCCAGCAGCTTGATCGGCGGGAATTCACCCCTCCACTTT.

This clone was counted between two and nine times. This chain uses TRBV6-5 with TRBJ2-5; 7 positions match TRBD1. V dropped 5 bases and J dropped 7; count of bases not matched to a gene: 7. Germline CDR1 and CDR2: MNHEY and SVGAGI. This CDR3 is 13 amino acids long. The CDR3 reads CASSHDRVRTQYF. The DNA for the CDR3 is TGTGCCAGCAGTCACGACAGGGTCCGGACCCAGTACTTC.

The V and J genes are TRBV5-1 and TRBJ1-2; no clear D gene. V lost 0 bases to trimming and J lost 8 bases, with 23 bases between them. Germline V gives CDR1 SGHRS, CDR2 YFSETQ. CDR3 length equals 17 residues. CDR3 sequence reads: CASSLALPGSAAGGYTF. The CDR3 DNA sequence: TGCGCCAGCAGCTTGGCCTTGCCGGGGTCGGCGGCGGGAGGCTACACCTTC.

V gene TRBV5-1 combines with J gene TRBJ1-3; TRBD1 might be the D (5 bases). Trimming pared 4 bases from V and 6 bases from J, leaving 11 bases between. Per germline, CDR1 SGHRS and CDR2 YFSETQ. CDR3 size: 13 residues. CDR3: CASSAGPLNTIYF. CDR3 nucleotides: TGCGCCAGCAGCGCGGGACCCCTAAACACCATATATTTT.

The chain links TRBV5-1 to TRBJ2-3; D is unclear. Trimming stripped 0 bases from V and 6 bases from J, with 14 bases between. The CDR3 consists of 15 residues. Germline assignment: CDR1 SGHRS and CDR2 YFSETQ. CDR3 residues: CASSLDQTAADTQYF. The DNA of the CDR3 is TGCGCCAGCAGCTTGGATCAGACTGCGGCGGATACGCAGTATTTT.

Note on this clone: The sample has other DNA sequences that encode this CDR3 too. The chain carries TRBV11-3 and TRBJ2-5; D perhaps matches TRBD2 (6 bases). Between the trimmed V and J ends, which lost 5 bases and 5 bases, there was a span of 6 bases. The CDR3 is 11 residues long. In germline, CDR1 is SGHNT, CDR2 YENEEA. For the CDR3, the DNA is TGTGCCAGCAGCGCGGGGGAGACCCAGTACTTC. Its translation is CASSAGETQYF. The whole variable domain, filled in from reference TRBV11-3 and TRBJ2-5, reads EAGVVQSPRYKIIEKKQPVAFWCNPISGHNTLYWYLQNLGQGPELLIRYENEEAVDDSQLPKDRFSAERLKGVDSTLKIQPAELGDSAVYLCASSAGETQYFGPGTRLLVL.

This clone was detected a few times. The genes are TRBV10-3 and TRBJ2-3; D gene unclear. This CDR3 is built from 12 residues. V lost 11 bases and J lost 4, with 13 bases in between. Germline CDR1 reads ENHRY; CDR2 reads SYGVKD. This chain's CDR3 is CAVKSVPDTQYF. The DNA of the CDR3 is TGTGCCGTAAAGTCAGTCCCAGATACGCAGTATTTT.

The chain carries TRBV4-1 and TRBJ2-5, with 9 bases that match TRBD1. With 1 base clipped from V and 5 bases from J, the junction kept 11 bases outside the gene matches. This CDR3 contains 17 residues. Germline loops: CDR1 MGHRA, CDR2 YSYEKL. This CDR3 is CASSQAPVDRGGETQYF. CDR3 DNA: TGCGCCAGCAGCCAAGCGCCAGTGGACAGGGGAGGGGAGACCCAGTACTTC.

This rearrangement joins TRBV4-1 to TRBJ2-2; 8 positions agree with TRBD2. This CDR3 comprises 15 residues. J lost 2 bases, V lost 4 bases, and 3 bases had no gene match. Germline CDR1 MGHRA, CDR2 YSYEKL. CDR3 nucleotides: TGCGCCAGCAGCCTTAGCGGGGCAAACACCGGGGAGCTGTTTTTT. Residues: CASSLSGANTGELFF.

The chain recombines TRBV18 with TRBJ1-1; D is possibly TRBD1 (5 bases). Germline V CDR1 and CDR2: KGHSH, LQKENI. The CDR3 has 14 residues. V lost 3 bases to trimming and J lost 0 bases, with 8 bases between them. CDR3 DNA sequence: TGTGCCAGCTCACCCAGGGTTATGAACACTGAAGCTTTCTTT. Translating gives CASSPRVMNTEAFF.

The rearrangement joins TRBV5-1 to TRBJ2-7, with TRBD2 identical over 9 bases. V shed 2 bases, J shed 1 base, and the junction held 7 bases outside the gene matches. This CDR3 has 16 amino acids. CDR1 and CDR2 (germline): SGHRS, YFSETQ. This chain's CDR3 is CASSFSSGGFSYEQYF. DNA for the CDR3: TGCGCCAGCAGCTTTTCGAGCGGGGGGTTTTCCTACGAGCAGTACTTC. The full variable domain, with the rest looked up from reference TRBV5-1 and TRBJ2-7, is KAGVTQTPRYLIKTRGQQVTLSCSPISGHRSVSWYQQTPGQGLQFLFEYFSETQRNKGNFPGRFSGRQFSNSRSEMNVSTLELGDSALYLCASSFSSGGFSYEQYFGPGTRLTVT.

This sequence joins TRBV9 and TRBJ1-2, with 8 nucleotides matching TRBD1. CDR3 length equals 14 residues. The V gene's germline CDR1 is SGDLS and CDR2 YYNGEE. V lost 4 bases, J lost 8 bases, and 10 bases stayed unmatched. CDR3 sequence: CASSIVTGEGGYTF. The CDR3 nucleotides read TGTGCCAGCAGCATTGTGACAGGGGAGGGAGGCTACACCTTC.

This clone was seen a few times. The genes are TRBV19 and TRBJ1-2, with TRBD1 matching over 7 bases. Germline V gene data show CDR1 as LNHDA and CDR2 as SQIVND (reference sequence). This CDR3 region has 14 residues. The V segment lost 5 bases and the J segment 5 bases; nucleotides outside the gene matches: 8. DNA for the CDR3: TGTGCCAGTAGTGTGAGACAGGGCCGATATGGCTACACCTTC. It translates to CASSVRQGRYGYTF.

The rearrangement links TRBV9 to TRBJ2-3, with 7 positions matching TRBD2. Trimming took 2 bases from V and 5 from J; bases not matched to a gene: 5. Looked up from germline, CDR1 is SGDLS and CDR2 is YYNGEE. This CDR3 contains 14 residues. The CDR3 DNA reads as TGTGCCAGCAGCGTCACGGGGGGTAGAGATACGCAGTATTTT. Translating gives CASSVTGGRDTQYF.

This clone has a handful of counts. This chain uses TRBV6-6 with TRBJ1-6, with D possibly TRBD1 on 6 matching bases. The V end was cut by 6 bases, the J end by 10 bases, with 16 bases between. The CDR3 has 14 amino acids. CDR1 is MNHNY and CDR2 is SVGAGI in the germline V gene (reference sequence). The CDR3 nucleotides are TGTGCCAGCAGACAACTTTACAGGGAATCACCCCTCCACTTT. Protein product: CASRQLYRESPLHF.

This clone came up a few times. The rearrangement uses TRBV28 and TRBJ2-7; 8 positions match TRBD2. J lost 6 bases, V lost 4 bases, and 11 bases had no gene match. The CDR3 is 15 residues long. Germline CDR1 reads MDHEN; CDR2 reads SYDVKM. The chain's CDR3 is CASSSPGAGEIEQYV. The DNA of the CDR3 is TGTGCCAGCAGTTCTCCGGGAGCGGGGGAGATCGAGCAGTACGTC.

The V gene is TRBV11-3, the J gene TRBJ1-1; D unresolved. This CDR3 comprises 16 residues. The V gene lost 1 base and the J gene lost 4 bases, with 16 bases spanning the gap. Germline CDR1 is SGHNT and CDR2 is YENEEA. CDR3 DNA sequence: TGTGCCAGCAGCTTAGGTCCATACTCAAGGAGCACTGAAGCTTTCTTT. Protein: CASSLGPYSRSTEAFF. The variable domain in full, completed from reference TRBV11-3 and TRBJ1-1, reads EAGVVQSPRYKIIEKKQPVAFWCNPISGHNTLYWYLQNLGQGPELLIRYENEEAVDDSQLPKDRFSAERLKGVDSTLKIQPAELGDSAVYLCASSLGPYSRSTEAFFGQGTRLTVV.

V is TRBV4-2 and J is TRBJ2-7; a weak D match, TRBD1 (5 bases). Germline-derived CDR1 and CDR2 are LGHNA and YNFKEQ. Deletions cut 0 bases from V and 8 bases from J, with 17 bases between. The CDR3 contains 15 residues. The CDR3 protein is CASSQELQRGPKQYF. The CDR3 coding sequence is TGTGCCAGCAGCCAAGAACTTCAAAGGGGCCCCAAGCAGTACTTC.

This clone was picked up a small number of times. CDR3 residues: CASSLGTEMAQYF. The CDR3 bases are TGTGCCAGCAGCTTAGGCACTGAAATGGCGCAGTATTTT. This chain connects TRBV11-2 to TRBJ2-3; D is unresolved. This CDR3 contains 13 residues. Germline V gives CDR1 SGHAT, CDR2 FQNNGV. V was cut by 1 base and J by 10 bases, with 12 bases left in between.

In its sample, this clone was seen a few times. The sample holds other DNA sequences that translate to the same CDR3. This chain links TRBV2 with TRBJ1-6; TRBD1 aligns across 9 bases. The CDR3 totals 14 residues. The trim removed 6 bases at V and 7 bases at J, leaving 4 bases unmatched. Germline V CDR1 and CDR2: SNHLY, FYNNEI. CDR3 DNA sequence: TGTGCCAGCAGGGGGACAGGGCGGAATTCACCCCTCCACTTT. Its translation: CASRGTGRNSPLHF. Supplemented by reference TRBV2 and TRBJ1-6, the full variable domain reads EPEVTQTPSHQVTQMGQEVILRCVPISNHLYFYWYRQILGQKVEFLVSFYNNEISEKSEIFDDQFSVERPDGSNFTLKIRSTKLEDSAMYFCASRGTGRNSPLHFGNGTRLTVT.

V and J are TRBV11-3 and TRBJ1-1; D is unresolved. CDR1 and CDR2 (germline): SGHNT, YENEEA. This CDR3 spans 13 amino acids. With 2 bases removed from V and 7 bases from J, the gap between germline ends came to 11 bases. CDR3 DNA sequence: TGTGCCAGCAGCTTATCGTACCCCAGTGAAGCTTTCTTT. The encoded protein is CASSLSYPSEAFF.

The chain couples TRBV19 to TRBJ1-1; 7 bases map to TRBD1. Germline CDR1 and CDR2: LNHDA and SQIVND (reference sequence). With V trimmed by 6 bases and J by 1 base, 5 bases remained unmatched. The CDR3 is 14 residues long. As DNA, the CDR3 is TGTGCCAGTAGGAGACAGGGTCCGAACACTGAAGCTTTCTTT. Translating it yields CASRRQGPNTEAFF.